The rows below give T cell receptor beta chains drawn from one sample of a study of blood T cell repertoires in COVID-19. Using immunoSEQ multiplex PCR, the repertoire was profiled, and TCRdb retains in-frame clones only, with some absent. The sample records a few hundred thousand clones, approximately 83% being singletons. The sequenced sample consisted of PBMCs or T cells enriched from blood (not recorded which). These receptor sequences come from a man aged 25-40 years who had recovered from COVID-19. The conserved cysteine and the conserved F or W are not part of the CDR3 here.

V gene: TRBV4-1
J gene: TRBJ1-3
CDR3 protein: ASSFRWDRGFSGNTIY

V gene: TRBV3-1/TRBV3-2
J gene: TRBJ1-3
CDR3 protein: ASSPWDIQGNTIY

V gene: TRBV7-9
J gene: TRBJ1-1
CDR3 protein: ASSLESGAEAF

V gene: TRBV7-8
J gene: TRBJ2-5
CDR3 protein: ASSPPSGREKTQY

V gene: TRBV27
J gene: TRBJ1-1
CDR3 protein: ASNPGTGATEAF

V gene: TRBV18
J gene: TRBJ1-2
CDR3 protein: ASSPARQGNGYT

V gene: TRBV18
J gene: TRBJ2-5
CDR3 protein: ASSPLWSGTGGVETQY

V gene: TRBV3-1/TRBV3-2
J gene: TRBJ2-1
CDR3 protein: ASSLAETGGLRNEQF

V gene: TRBV3-1/TRBV3-2
J gene: TRBJ2-5
CDR3 protein: ASSPSGGPQETQY

V gene: TRBV11-2
J gene: TRBJ2-7
CDR3 protein: ASSQRTSGGIAYEQY

V gene: TRBV19
J gene: TRBJ1-1
CDR3 protein: ASSKGDGQGLRGMNTEAF

V gene: TRBV19
J gene: TRBJ1-4
CDR3 protein: ASRGRGEKLF

V gene: TRBV30
J gene: TRBJ2-3
CDR3 protein: AWSVSLSGGPTDTQY

V gene: TRBV19
J gene: TRBJ1-1
CDR3 protein: ASRGQGADTEAF

V gene: TRBV9
J gene: TRBJ2-7
CDR3 protein: ASSVAAGAPYEQY

V gene: TRBV18
J gene: TRBJ2-7
CDR3 protein: ASSPSRDTYEQY

V gene: TRBV7-3
J gene: TRBJ1-1
CDR3 protein: ASSLVGQGAIAF

V gene: TRBV12-3/TRBV12-4
J gene: TRBJ2-5
CDR3 protein: ASSLGPTGTQY

V gene: TRBV9
J gene: TRBJ2-3
CDR3 protein: ASNQGGPDTQY

V gene: TRBV7-9
J gene: TRBJ1-2
CDR3 protein: ASSSSGGPDGYT

V gene: TRBV4-1
J gene: TRBJ1-3
CDR3 protein: ASSTGRGNTIY

V gene: TRBV25-1
J gene: TRBJ1-5
CDR3 protein: ASSETPDRASNQPQH

V gene: TRBV5-6
J gene: TRBJ1-1
CDR3 protein: ASSLGGLMDTEAF

V gene: TRBV7-8
J gene: TRBJ2-7
CDR3 protein: ASSLVTGTNEQY

V gene: TRBV7-9
J gene: TRBJ1-5
CDR3 protein: ASSLAPEPQH

V gene: TRBV5-1
J gene: TRBJ2-7
CDR3 protein: ASSLAAGQTYEQY

V gene: TRBV7-8
J gene: TRBJ2-3
CDR3 protein: ASSLIAGGPSTDTQY

V gene: TRBV5-6
J gene: TRBJ1-5
CDR3 protein: ASSLADRGNQPQH

V gene: TRBV15
J gene: TRBJ2-5
CDR3 protein: ATSARPQGPETQY

V gene: TRBV7-2
J gene: TRBJ1-2
CDR3 protein: ASSHEVGRGYT

V gene: TRBV4-3
J gene: TRBJ1-2
CDR3 protein: ASSHQIYRDGYT

V gene: TRBV12-3/TRBV12-4
J gene: TRBJ1-1
CDR3 protein: ASSFTGTTEAF

V gene: TRBV6-6
J gene: TRBJ1-6
CDR3 protein: ASSYPGQESPLH

V gene: TRBV5-7
J gene: TRBJ1-4
CDR3 protein: ANTGAMVLF

V gene: TRBV24-1
J gene: TRBJ2-5
CDR3 protein: ATSDAHVGQTETQY

V gene: TRBV3-1/TRBV3-2
J gene: TRBJ2-5
CDR3 protein: ASSHTGGRETQY

V gene: TRBV6-1
J gene: TRBJ2-1
CDR3 protein: ASSEYGLETNEQF